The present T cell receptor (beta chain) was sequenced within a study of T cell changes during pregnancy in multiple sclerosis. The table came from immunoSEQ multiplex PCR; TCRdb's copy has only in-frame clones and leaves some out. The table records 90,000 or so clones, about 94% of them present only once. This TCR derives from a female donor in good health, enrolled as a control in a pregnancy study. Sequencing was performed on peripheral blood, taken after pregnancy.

The CDR3 loop reads CASSYRRNTEAFF. CDR3 bases: TGTGCCAGCAGCTACAGACGGAACACTGAAGCTTTCTTT. J is TRBJ1-1 and V is TRBV7-2; D gene uncertain. The V gene lost 4 bases and the J gene lost 1 base, with 7 bases spanning the gap. The CDR3 runs to 13 residues. Germline CDR1 and CDR2: SGHTA and FQGNSA. Full variable domain (missing parts from reference TRBV7-2 and TRBJ1-1): GAGVSQSPSNKVTEKGKDVELRCDPISGHTALYWYRQSLGQGLEFLIYFQGNSAPDKSGLPSDRFSAERTGGSVSTLTIQRTQQEDSAVYLCASSYRRNTEAFFGQGTRLTVV.